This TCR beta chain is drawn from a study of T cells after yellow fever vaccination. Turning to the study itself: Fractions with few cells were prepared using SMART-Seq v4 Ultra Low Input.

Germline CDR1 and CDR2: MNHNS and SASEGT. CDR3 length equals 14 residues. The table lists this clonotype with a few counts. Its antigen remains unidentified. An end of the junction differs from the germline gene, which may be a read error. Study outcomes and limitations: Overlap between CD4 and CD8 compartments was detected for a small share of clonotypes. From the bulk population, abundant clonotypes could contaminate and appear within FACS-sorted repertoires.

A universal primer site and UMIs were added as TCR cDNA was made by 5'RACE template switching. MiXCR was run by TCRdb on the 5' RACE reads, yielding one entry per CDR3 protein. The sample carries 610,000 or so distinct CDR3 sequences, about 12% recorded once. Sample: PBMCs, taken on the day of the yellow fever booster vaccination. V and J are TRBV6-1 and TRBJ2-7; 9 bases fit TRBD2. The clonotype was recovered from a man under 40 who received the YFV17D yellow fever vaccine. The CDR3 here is CASREGLAIYEQYF. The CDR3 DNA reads TGTGCCAGCAGGGAAGGACTAGCGATCTACGAGCAGTACTTC.